This TCR beta chain was documented in a study of tumor-infiltrating lymphocytes in primary liver carcinoma. Co-extraction of both nucleic acids (RNA and DNA) used 20-30 mg of unsorted bulk tissue. Each tumor sample had over 90% viable tumor cells. Regarding this clonotype: This clone may be a read error of a much larger clone one base away.

TCR beta cDNA was made from roughly 500 ng total RNA with a constant-region primer. Employing slightly modified ARM-PCR, three nested multiplex PCR rounds were run, and these gave rise to the TCR beta libraries. PCR rounds one and two used TRBV1-TRBV30 forward primers with a C-beta reverse primer for 10 cycles each. TCRdb re-called the multiplex PCR reads through MiXCR, storing one row per CDR3 protein. Of about 74,000 distinct CDR3 sequences in the sample, over 60% were seen once. V was shortened by 4 bases and J by 5 bases, with 18 bases between the two germline ends. Germline V CDR1 and CDR2: SEHNR, FQNEAQ (reference sequence). The CDR3 consists of 15 residues.

Sequencing was carried out using liver tumor tissue from sampling region 4. Indicated subset: tumor region T4, right-lateral pole. The TCR comes from a man aged 35 to 55 with primary liver carcinoma and hepatitis B virus infection. The rearrangement links TRBV7-9 to TRBJ2-7, with D perhaps TRBD2 (6 bases). CDR3 loop: CASSSAGTPLDEQYF. The CDR3 DNA follows: TGTGCCAGCAGCTCCGCGGGGACTCCTCTGGACGAGCAGTACTTC.